This entry lists 28 T cell receptor beta chains sequenced from one sample in a study of technical replicates of blood from a few donors. Repertoires were generated with immunoSEQ multiplex PCR, while TCRdb's copy carries only in-frame clones and drops some. The top ten clones hold around 0.18% of a sample with approximately 81,000 clones, about 96% of them seen once. Sequencing was done on a sample of T cells isolated from PBMCs. Source of these receptors: a human donor in good health.

The chain recombines TRBV19 with TRBJ1-2; perhaps TRBD1 as D (5 bases). Germline V lookup: CDR1 LNHDA, CDR2 SQIVND (reference sequence). The V gene lost 1 base and the J gene lost 6 bases, with 9 bases spanning the gap. The CDR3 length is 13 residues. CDR3 amino acids: CASSIGPGNGYTF. In DNA, the CDR3 is TGTGCCAGTAGTATAGGGCCAGGGAATGGCTACACCTTC.

The chain is built from TRBV27 and TRBJ2-7; 8 bases fit TRBD1. The CDR3 is 14 amino acids. Germline V gene lookup returns CDR1 MNHEY and CDR2 SMNVEV (reference sequence). V lost 5 bases to trimming and J lost 2 bases; unmatched junction nucleotides: 5. The CDR3 nucleotides read TGTGCCAGCAGTGCCGGGACAGGTCCCTACGAGCAGTACTTC. Amino acids: CASSAGTGPYEQYF.

Only one count was recorded for this clone. V is TRBV2 and J is TRBJ1-2; D is ambiguous. Germline CDR1 is SNHLY and CDR2 is FYNNEI. This CDR3 has 13 residues. V was shortened by 1 base and J by 4 bases, with 7 bases between the two germline ends. The CDR3 coding sequence is TGTGCCAGCAGTGAAGACAAGTTCTATGGCTACACCTTC. This gives the protein CASSEDKFYGYTF.

The rearrangement joins TRBV15 to TRBJ2-3, with TRBD2 matching 9 bases. The CDR3 totals 20 residues. Per germline, CDR1 LNHNV and CDR2 YYDKDF (reference sequence). With V trimmed by 4 bases and J by 1 base, 18 bases remained unmatched. The CDR3 nucleotides are TGTGCCACCAGCATCCTGATAGTTGTGGCGGGGGGGCCGGGCACAGATACGCAGTATTTT. Its translation is CATSILIVVAGGPGTDTQYF. Supplemented by reference TRBV15 and TRBJ2-3, the full variable domain reads DAMVIQNPRYQVTQFGKPVTLSCSQTLNHNVMYWYQQKSSQAPKLLFHYYDKDFNNEADTPDNFQSRRPNTSFCFLDIRSPGLGDTAMYLCATSILIVVAGGPGTDTQYFGPGTRLTVL.

The rearrangement links TRBV28 to TRBJ2-2, with D possibly TRBD2 on 5 matching bases. V was cut by 6 bases and J by 5 bases, with 13 bases left in between. The CDR3 contains 14 residues. CDR1 is MDHEN, CDR2 SYDVKM, per germline. This chain's CDR3 is CASRLTGNTGELFF. CDR3 coding DNA: TGTGCCAGCAGACTAACCGGGAATACCGGGGAGCTGTTTTTT.

The chain links TRBV2 to TRBJ2-7, with 11 bases matching TRBD1. The V segment lost 4 bases and the J segment 5 bases; nucleotides outside the gene matches: 7. The germline V gene encodes CDR1 SNHLY and CDR2 FYNNEI. The CDR3 totals 15 residues. The CDR3 DNA follows: TGTGCCAGCAGTGGGGGGACAGGGGGAAGAAACGAGCAGTACTTC. It yields the protein CASSGGTGGRNEQYF.

The chain has TRBV19 and TRBJ2-7, with a weak D call TRBD1 (5 bases). The length of the CDR3 is 16 residues. Germline loops: CDR1 LNHDA, CDR2 SQIVND (reference sequence). V shed 4 bases and J shed 4 bases, with 20 bases lying between them. The CDR3: CASSTEQVPTIYEQYF. The CDR3 nucleotides are TGTGCCAGTAGTACTGAACAGGTCCCGACCATTTACGAGCAGTACTTC.

As regards this clone: The same CDR3 arises from other DNA sequences in this sample as well. The V gene is TRBV9, the J gene TRBJ1-1; TRBD1 is a possible D gene (5 bases). Germline CDR1 reads SGDLS; CDR2 reads YYNGEE. This CDR3 has 14 amino acids. Trimming left V 0 bases short and J 4 bases short, with 10 bases between. This CDR3 is CASSVVGGSTEAFF. For the CDR3, the DNA is TGTGCCAGCAGCGTAGTTGGGGGGTCCACTGAAGCTTTCTTT.

J is TRBJ2-1 and V is TRBV6-1; D ambiguous. There are 12 residues in the CDR3. Trimming took 2 bases from V and 8 from J, leaving 7 bases between them. The germline CDR1 and CDR2 sequences are MNHNS and SASEGT. This chain's CDR3 is CASSELPDEQFF. CDR3 nucleotide sequence: TGTGCCAGCAGTGAACTCCCCGATGAGCAGTTCTTC.

In this sample, this clone turned up once. The chain links TRBV30 to TRBJ2-1; D not certain. The CDR3 loop spans 14 amino acids. Germline loops: CDR1 GTSNPN, CDR2 SVGIG (reference sequence). V lost 5 bases and J lost 0, with 11 bases in between. CDR3 nucleotides: TGTGCCTGGGTTAAGATGAGCTCCTACAATGAGCAGTTCTTC. It yields the protein CAWVKMSSYNEQFF.

This clone has a handful of counts. The V gene is TRBV19, the J gene TRBJ2-3; 10 bases line up with TRBD1. Germline V CDR1 and CDR2: LNHDA, SQIVND (reference sequence). CDR3 length: 14 amino acids. V dropped 1 base and J dropped 5; count of bases not matched to a gene: 0. CDR3 sequence: CASSIGTGGDTQYF. The CDR3 DNA reads TGTGCCAGTAGTATAGGGACAGGGGGAGATACGCAGTATTTT.

The genes are TRBV28 and TRBJ2-7; D is possibly TRBD2 (5 bases). The CDR3 spans 16 residues. CDR1 is MDHEN, CDR2 SYDVKM, per germline. The V gene lost 4 bases and the J gene lost 0 bases, with 16 bases spanning the gap. CDR3 in amino acids: CASSSPGAASSYEQYF. Written as DNA, the CDR3 is TGTGCCAGCAGTTCACCCGGAGCGGCTAGCTCCTACGAGCAGTACTTC.

This chain connects TRBV5-4 to TRBJ1-4, with a possible D match to TRBD1 (5 bases). Trimming removed 4 bases from V and 2 bases from J, with 12 bases in between. The CDR3 is 15 amino acids. The germline CDR1 and CDR2 sequences are SGHNT and YYREEE (reference sequence). CDR3 sequence: CASSRGEVTNEKLFF. In DNA, the CDR3 is TGTGCCAGCAGCCGAGGGGAGGTGACTAATGAAAAACTGTTTTTT.

The chain couples TRBV5-1 to TRBJ2-3; the match to TRBD1 covers 8 bases. Germline V gives CDR1 SGHRS, CDR2 YFSETQ. J gave up 3 bases and V 3 bases, and 6 bases lay outside the gene matches. This CDR3 is 15 amino acids long. This CDR3 reads CASSSWTGKTDTQYF. The CDR3 nucleotides are TGCGCCAGCAGCTCGTGGACAGGGAAGACAGATACGCAGTATTTT. The whole variable domain, filled in from reference TRBV5-1 and TRBJ2-3, reads KAGVTQTPRYLIKTRGQQVTLSCSPISGHRSVSWYQQTPGQGLQFLFEYFSETQRNKGNFPGRFSGRQFSNSRSEMNVSTLELGDSALYLCASSSWTGKTDTQYFGPGTRLTVL.

This rearrangement joins TRBV20-1 to TRBJ1-2; no clear D gene. Germline-derived CDR1 and CDR2 are DFQATT and SNEGSKA (reference sequence). CDR3 length: 11 amino acids. The ends were cut back, 3 bases at V and 4 bases at J, with 6 bases in the middle. The CDR3 nucleotides read TGCAGTGCTAGCATCAGCTATGGCTACACCTTC. This sequence encodes CSASISYGYTF.

The chain combines TRBV6-5 with TRBJ2-1; the match to TRBD1 covers 12 bases. The V gene end was trimmed by 2 bases and the J gene end by 9 bases; junction bases not matched to a gene: 8. The CDR3 runs to 16 residues. Germline CDR1 is MNHEY and CDR2 is SVGAGI. CDR3 DNA sequence: TGTGCCAGCAGTTACAGGGGGACAGGGGGCTACGGTGAGCAGTTCTTC. Translated: CASSYRGTGGYGEQFF.

The sample holds a few counts of this clone. This chain uses TRBV11-3 with TRBJ1-1; weak D call: TRBD1 (5 bases). Germline loops: CDR1 SGHNT, CDR2 YENEEA. The ends were cut back, 0 bases at V and 4 bases at J, with 9 bases in the middle. The CDR3 has 14 residues. This CDR3 is CASSLDVQGTEAFF. The CDR3 region has the DNA TGTGCCAGCAGCTTAGATGTCCAGGGCACTGAAGCTTTCTTT.

V is TRBV11-3 and J is TRBJ2-7; TRBD1 aligns across 11 bases. Germline CDR1 is SGHNT and CDR2 is YENEEA. After removal of 5 bases from V and 4 bases from J, the junction contained 13 bases not matched to a gene. The CDR3 has 17 residues. The CDR3 here is CASSPVSLDRGQYEQYF. CDR3 nucleotides: TGTGCCAGCAGCCCGGTTAGCCTGGACAGGGGGCAATACGAGCAGTACTTC. Together with reference TRBV11-3 and TRBJ2-7, the CDR3 gives the full variable domain: EAGVVQSPRYKIIEKKQPVAFWCNPISGHNTLYWYLQNLGQGPELLIRYENEEAVDDSQLPKDRFSAERLKGVDSTLKIQPAELGDSAVYLCASSPVSLDRGQYEQYFGPGTRLTVT.

CDR3 nucleotide sequence: TGCGCCAGCAGCTTTAGACAGACCACAGATACGCAGTATTTT. Translated: CASSFRQTTDTQYF. The chain couples TRBV5-1 to TRBJ2-3, with D possibly being TRBD1 (5 bases). This CDR3 has 14 amino acids. V lost 2 bases to trimming and J lost 2 bases, with 9 bases between them. Germline-derived CDR1 and CDR2 are SGHRS and YFSETQ. The full variable domain, its missing parts supplied by reference TRBV5-1 and TRBJ2-3, is KAGVTQTPRYLIKTRGQQVTLSCSPISGHRSVSWYQQTPGQGLQFLFEYFSETQRNKGNFPGRFSGRQFSNSRSEMNVSTLELGDSALYLCASSFRQTTDTQYFGPGTRLTVL.

V gene TRBV15 combines with J gene TRBJ1-2, with D uncertain. CDR3 length equals 13 residues. Germline values: CDR1 LNHNV, CDR2 YYDKDF (reference sequence). Trimming removed 0 bases from V and 5 bases from J, with 7 bases in between. CDR3 DNA sequence: TGTGCCACCAGCAGAGATAGATCGTATGGCTACACCTTC. Amino acids: CATSRDRSYGYTF.

CDR3 sequence (DNA): TGTGCCTGGAGTGTCCCTCCGGGGGTTGGTGGCTACACCTTC. Its protein product is CAWSVPPGVGGYTF. The chain uses TRBV30 and TRBJ1-2, with a weak D call TRBD1 (5 bases). The CDR3 length is 14 residues. V was trimmed by 0 bases and J by 7 bases, leaving 15 bases between them. The germline CDR1 and CDR2 sequences are GTSNPN and SVGIG (reference sequence).

This chain connects TRBV28 to TRBJ1-5; D is unresolved. Looked up from germline, CDR1 is MDHEN and CDR2 is SYDVKM. This CDR3 is built from 12 residues. V gave up 5 bases and J gave up 3 bases, with 5 bases separating them. DNA for the CDR3: TGTGCCAGCAGTGCCTACAATCAGCCCCAGCATTTT. This translates into CASSAYNQPQHF.

This clone was observed once. V and J are TRBV9 and TRBJ2-7; 8 bases are shared with TRBD2. Germline V gene data show CDR1 as SGDLS and CDR2 as YYNGEE. The CDR3 loop spans 15 amino acids. V lost 1 base, J lost 4 bases, and 7 bases stayed unmatched. CDR3 in DNA: TGTGCCAGCAGCGTAAGCGGGGGAACTGGGTACGAGCAGTACTTC. Translating it yields CASSVSGGTGYEQYF.

V usage is TRBV5-1 and J usage is TRBJ2-3; the match to TRBD2 covers 7 bases. The trim removed 0 bases at V and 2 bases at J, leaving 9 bases unmatched. The CDR3 is made up of 17 amino acids. Germline V gene data show CDR1 as SGHRS and CDR2 as YFSETQ. CDR3 DNA sequence: TGCGCCAGCAGCTTGGATTCCACGGGAGGATACACAGATACGCAGTATTTT. This gives the protein CASSLDSTGGYTDTQYF.

The chain employs TRBV11-2 and TRBJ2-5; no firm D call. Trimming took 3 bases from V and 2 from J, leaving 7 bases between them. The CDR3 is 13 amino acids. Germline CDR1 and CDR2: SGHAT and FQNNGV. CDR3 sequence (DNA): TGTGCCAGCAGCTTGAGCGTACAAGAGACCCAGTACTTC. Its translation: CASSLSVQETQYF.

This clone has more than one count but fewer than ten. The chain combines TRBV4-1 with TRBJ1-1; D is possibly TRBD1 (6 bases). CDR3 length: 17 amino acids. V shed 4 bases and J shed 0 bases, with 18 bases lying between them. Per germline, CDR1 MGHRA and CDR2 YSYEKL. CDR3 sequence (DNA): TGCGCCAGCAGCCCTCTTTCAGGGGCTGCGATGAACACTGAAGCTTTCTTT. Its translation: CASSPLSGAAMNTEAFF.

This sequence joins TRBV7-9 and TRBJ2-2; 7 nucleotides line up with TRBD2. CDR1 is SEHNR and CDR2 is FQNEAQ in the germline V gene (reference sequence). Germline trimming cut 5 bases from V and 0 bases from J; bases unmatched to any gene: 3. This CDR3 contains 15 residues. In DNA, the CDR3 is TGTGCCAGCAGCCCGGGGGGTACGAACACCGGGGAGCTGTTTTTT. Translating it yields CASSPGGTNTGELFF.

The gene calls are TRBV5-6 and TRBJ2-1, with 10 bases that match TRBD1. The CDR3 extends over 15 amino acids. V gave up 0 bases and J gave up 10 bases; unmatched junction bases: 7. Germline CDR1 and CDR2: SGHDT and YYEEEE. CDR3 bases: TGTGCCAGCAGCTTGGGACAGGGGGCCCGGGGGGAGCAGTTCTTC. Translated, it gives CASSLGQGARGEQFF.